The sample holds a few counts of the clone carrying this T cell receptor (beta chain). The target antigen is unknown. This sample is drawn from a study of T-cell memory formation after mild COVID-19. In the study overall: TCR clusters showed largely donor specificity. Study-wide results and limits: A second wave expanding day 15 to 37 was CD4+-biased; contracting clones were balanced. Mostly located in CM and EM were contracting CD4+ clones, with contracting CD8+ clones located in EMRA.

5'RACE primed from the constant segment yielded TCR alpha and TCR beta cDNA libraries bearing sample barcodes and UMIs. TCRdb recomputed calls from the 5' RACE reads with MiXCR, one row per CDR3 protein. Of hundreds of thousands of distinct CDR3 sequences detected, around 28% appear once; the ten largest clones hold 13%. The CDR3 runs to 15 residues. The source of this sequence is an adult woman who had mild COVID-19 (a few samples of this study predate the infection). Cell type and time point are not known. This chain uses TRBV21-1 with TRBJ2-5; the D call TRBD1 from the table was never checked on the DNA. TRBV21-1 is shown as a pseudogene. Sequencing was performed on PBMCs or a T cell subset sorted from them (not recorded which). The CDR3 DNA follows: TGTGCCAGCAGCAAAGCCCCTGGAATTGCGGAGACCCAGTACTTC. Its translation is CASSKAPGIAETQYF.